The source of this TCR beta chain is a study of ipilimumab plus nivolumab after autologous stem cell transplantation. For the study at large: Patients received a median of about five ipilimumab and roughly 8 nivolumab doses.

Germline assignment: CDR1 MNHNY and CDR2 SVGAGI (reference sequence). The V end lost 4 bases, the J end lost 1 base, and 7 bases lay between the germline ends. The CDR3 runs 13 residues. Checkpoint therapy with ipilimumab 1 mg/kg began 14 to 28 days after transplant. Patients received nivolumab 3 mg/kg at weeks 1, 4, 7, 10, then fortnightly to week 26. Assay used: immunoSEQ multiplex PCR; TCRdb lists only in-frame clones, some missing. Among some 44,000 clones listed, 70% to 90% were seen once. The chain employs TRBV6-6 and TRBJ2-5; no definite D call. Material: PBMCs, obtained in a trial of ipilimumab plus nivolumab as post-transplant consolidation. The clonotype originates from a male donor with multiple myeloma. The CDR3 DNA follows: TGTGCCAGCAGTTCGCAAATCCAAGAGACCCAGTACTTC. It specifies CASSSQIQETQYF.